Below, 5 T cell receptor beta chains from the same sample are listed, as sequenced in a study of tumor-infiltrating lymphocytes in primary liver carcinoma. It was from approximately 20-30 mg of unsorted bulk tissue that RNA and DNA were co-extracted. Production of TCR beta cDNA used around 500 ng total RNA together with a constant-region primer. What produced the TCR beta libraries was three nested multiplex PCR rounds using slightly modified ARM-PCR. Forward primers for TRBV1-TRBV30 and a C-beta reverse primer served the first two PCR rounds, at about 9 cycles each. TCRdb ran MiXCR on the multiplex PCR reads and lists one entry per CDR3 protein. The repertoire holds fewer than 85,000 distinct CDR3 sequences, with around 66% as singletons. The sample taken for sequencing was tumor-adjacent normal liver tissue. These TCRs come from a man aged 40-50 years with primary liver carcinoma and hepatitis B virus infection.

About this clonotype: The CDR3 does not close with the conserved phenylalanine or tryptophan, likely indicating a read error. V usage is TRBV11-2 and J usage is TRBJ2-1, with 7 bases lining up with TRBD2. The germline V gene has CDR1 SGHAT and CDR2 FQNNGV. The CDR3 is 19 residues long. The CDR3 sequence is CASSPASGAGLNSYNEQFL. In DNA form, the CDR3 reads TGTGCTAGCAGCCCAGCTAGCGGAGCCGGCCTGAACTCCTACAATGAGCAGTTCCTC.

This clonotype was counted once. The junction does not match germline at one end; this may be a read error. In DNA, the CDR3 is TGTACCAGCAGCTTAGTTCCAGCGGGAGTGGGCGGGGAGCTGTCCTTT. Translation gives CTSSLVPAGVGGELSF. This chain uses TRBV11-2 with TRBJ2-2; TRBD2 matches 8 bases. This CDR3 has 16 residues. Per germline, CDR1 SGHAT and CDR2 FQNNGV.

This clonotype was seen ten or more times. This rearrangement joins TRBV7-9 to TRBJ1-4; no definite D call. CDR3 length: 16 amino acids. Trimming took off 4 bases at V and 6 bases at J, with 18 bases between the two ends. Germline assignment: CDR1 SEHNR and CDR2 FQNEAQ (reference sequence). CDR3 loop: CASSSGTAFRDEKLFF. The DNA for the CDR3 is TGTGCCAGCAGCTCTGGAACAGCTTTTCGGGATGAAAAACTGTTTTTT.

Worth noting for this clonotype: At one end the junction does not follow the germline gene, possibly because of a read error. The chain links TRBV4-2 to TRBJ2-5; tentative D call: TRBD2 (6 bases). The CDR3 totals 15 residues. Germline V gene lookup returns CDR1 LGHNA and CDR2 YNFKEQ. The CDR3 DNA reads TGTGCCAGCAGCCGAGTGGCGGGACCCCAAGAGACCCAGTGCTTC. This translates into CASSRVAGPQETQCF.

About this clonotype: The junction differs from germline at one of its ends, possibly a read error. The rearrangement uses TRBV4-1 and TRBJ2-5, with TRBD2 matching over 8 bases. The CDR3 is 13 amino acids. The V gene's germline CDR1 is MGHRA and CDR2 YSYEKL. The CDR3 reads CASSWPGGETQYF. DNA of the CDR3: TGCGCCAGCAGCTGGCCGGGAGGGGAGACCCAATACTTC.